The 5 T cell receptor beta chains below were found in one sample sequenced in a study of Ad26.COV2.S vaccination and SARS-CoV-2 variants. The table came from immunoSEQ multiplex PCR; TCRdb's copy has only in-frame clones and leaves some out. The table has approximately 340,000 clones, about 91% seen once; the top ten hold about 3.9%. The specimen was peripheral blood, collected after recovery from COVID-19. Source of these receptors: a human donor who had recovered from COVID-19.

CDR3 coding DNA: TGTGCCAGCAGTGCAAACAGGGACGTCTTTGGCTACACCTTC. This codes for CASSANRDVFGYTF. This rearrangement joins TRBV25-1 to TRBJ1-2; a weak D match, TRBD1 (6 bases). The V end was cut by 4 bases, the J end by 7 bases, with 16 bases between. The CDR3 length is 14 residues. Germline V gene lookup returns CDR1 MGHDK and CDR2 SYGVNS.

V is TRBV5-4 and J is TRBJ1-1; perhaps TRBD1 as D (5 bases). Trimming shortened V by 0 bases and J by 5 bases, and 11 bases separated the two germline ends. This CDR3 has 14 residues. Germline V gene sequence: CDR1 SGHNT, CDR2 YYREEE (reference sequence). This chain's CDR3 is CASSLVSGRTEAFF. Here the CDR3 DNA reads TGTGCCAGCAGCTTGGTGTCAGGGAGGACTGAAGCTTTCTTT.

With respect to this clone: Other DNA sequences from this sample encode an identical CDR3 as well. The gene calls are TRBV5-1 and TRBJ1-3; TRBD1 might be the D (6 bases). The CDR3 length is 14 residues. Deletions cut 1 base from V and 4 bases from J, with 9 bases between. Germline CDR1 SGHRS, CDR2 YFSETQ. Written as DNA, the CDR3 is TGCGCCAGCAGCTTGACAGGGACCGGAAACACCATATATTTT. Its protein product is CASSLTGTGNTIYF.

The CDR3 sequence is CASIGIAGTQETQYF. CDR3 nucleotides: TGTGCCAGCATTGGAATAGCGGGCACACAAGAGACCCAGTACTTC. V is TRBV7-9 and J is TRBJ2-5, with 7 bases that match TRBD2. The germline V gene encodes CDR1 SEHNR and CDR2 FQNEAQ (reference sequence). The CDR3 loop spans 15 amino acids. V shed 7 bases, J shed 2 bases, and the junction held 10 bases outside the gene matches.

The chain couples TRBV5-1 to TRBJ2-5, with D perhaps given as TRBD1 or TRBD2 (5 bases each). The germline CDR1 and CDR2 sequences are SGHRS and YFSETQ. V was cut by 8 bases and J by 7 bases, with 21 bases left in between. This CDR3 has 14 amino acids. The CDR3 loop is CASLRDGNSGTQYF. The CDR3 region has the DNA TGCGCCAGTCTCCGGGACGGAAATTCAGGGACCCAGTACTTC.